A single count supports the clone carrying this TCR beta chain. No antigen is known for it. The entry originates in a study of cytomegalovirus exposure and HLA in healthy donors. The CDR3 has 15 residues. Germline CDR1 ENHRY, CDR2 SYGVKD. V was pared by 4 bases and J by 6 bases, with 2 bases of the junction left unmatched. Vbeta (60) and Jbeta (13) primers were used in the PCR. Here immunoSEQ multiplex PCR was the method, and the copy in TCRdb shows in-frame clones only, minus some. In the table there are over 130,000 clones, 88% of which are singletons. Study-wide results and limits: In a later analysis, HLA-C alleles had the fewest associated TCRs, DRB1 alleles the most.

This TCR derives from a woman aged 40-49 years in good health and CMV-seronegative. Sequenced sample: PBMCs. The rearrangement joins TRBV10-3 to TRBJ2-1; 14 bases are a match to TRBD2. In DNA form, the CDR3 reads TGTGCCATCAGTGCCGGGACTAGCGGGAGCAATGAGCAGTTCTTC. Protein sequence: CAISAGTSGSNEQFF.